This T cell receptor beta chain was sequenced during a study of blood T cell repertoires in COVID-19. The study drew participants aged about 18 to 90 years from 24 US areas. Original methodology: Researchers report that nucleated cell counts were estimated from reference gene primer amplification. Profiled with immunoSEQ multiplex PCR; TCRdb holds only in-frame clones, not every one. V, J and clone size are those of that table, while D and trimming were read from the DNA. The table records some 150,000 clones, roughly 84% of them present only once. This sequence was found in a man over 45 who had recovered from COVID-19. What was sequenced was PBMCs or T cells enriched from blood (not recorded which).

Here the CDR3 reads CASSGTGNNSPLHF. CDR3 coding DNA: TGTGCCAGCTCGGGGACAGGCAATAATTCACCCCTCCACTTT. This chain joins TRBV2 and TRBJ1-6; 8 bases are shared with TRBD1. The length of the CDR3 is 14 residues. CDR1 and CDR2 from the germline V gene are SNHLY and FYNNEI. J gave up 5 bases and V 8 bases, and 5 bases lay outside the gene matches.